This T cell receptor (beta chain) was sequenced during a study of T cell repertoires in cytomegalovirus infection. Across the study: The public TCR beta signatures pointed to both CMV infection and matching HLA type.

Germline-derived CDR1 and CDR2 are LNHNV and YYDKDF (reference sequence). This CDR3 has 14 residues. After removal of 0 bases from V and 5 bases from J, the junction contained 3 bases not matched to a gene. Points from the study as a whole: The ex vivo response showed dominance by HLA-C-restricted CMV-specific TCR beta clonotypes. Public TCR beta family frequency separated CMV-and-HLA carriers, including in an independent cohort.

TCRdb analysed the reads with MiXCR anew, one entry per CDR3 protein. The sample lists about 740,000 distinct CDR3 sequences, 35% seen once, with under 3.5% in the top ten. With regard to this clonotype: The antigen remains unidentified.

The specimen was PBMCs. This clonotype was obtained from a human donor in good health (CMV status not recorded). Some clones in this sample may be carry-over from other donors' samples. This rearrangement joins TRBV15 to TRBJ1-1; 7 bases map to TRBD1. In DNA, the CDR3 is TGTGCCACCAGCAGAGATCCACAGGGGACTGAAGCTTTCTTT. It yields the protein CATSRDPQGTEAFF.